Sequencing of this T cell receptor beta chain was carried out in a study of blood T cells in healthy people across ages. Study outcomes and limitations: The long-lived group displayed more naive CD4+ cells, plus higher diversity, than the aged donors did.

A word on this clonotype: Its antigen is unknown.

Primers used in a second PCR of roughly 7 to 11 cycles were a sample-barcoded 5' primer and a J-beta primer mix. Each cDNA molecule, via a template-switch adaptor with 12 random nucleotides, was tagged. Each CDR3 protein gets one entry after TCRdb re-called the 5' RACE reads with MiXCR. The sample carries approximately 780,000 distinct CDR3 sequences, around a quarter recorded once. V lost 1 base, J lost 2 bases, and 5 bases stayed unmatched. The CDR3 sequence is 16 residues long. The germline V gene encodes CDR1 LNHNV and CDR2 YYDKDF (reference sequence). A further study also used this sample, focusing on T cells of mothers and their children.

The source material was blood. V gene TRBV15 combines with J gene TRBJ2-1; 7 bases line up with TRBD1. The receptor's source is a boy younger than 18 in good health. The CDR3 DNA sequence: TGTGCCACCAGCAGAGTGGGACAGCGGACCTACAATGAGCAGTTCTTC. Its protein is CATSRVGQRTYNEQFF.